This TCR beta chain was captured in a study of blood T cells in healthy people across ages. Germline V gene lookup returns CDR1 MNHNS and CDR2 SASEGT. The CDR3 is 14 amino acids. The ends lost 5 bases at V and 5 bases at J; junction bases unmatched: 7. To note about this clonotype: Its antigen is unknown.

Next came a second PCR, run for about 7 to 12 cycles, which used a sample-barcoded 5' primer along with a J-beta primer mix. TCRdb re-called the 5' RACE reads with MiXCR, one entry per CDR3 protein. Of roughly 720,000 distinct CDR3 sequences detected, 50% to 65% appear once; the ten largest clones hold approximately 41%. General observations from the study: No conclusive comparison of naive versus antigen-experienced cells was possible with unsorted PBMCs.

The receptor was isolated from an elderly man in good health. The specimen was blood. The chain has TRBV6-1 and TRBJ2-5; 8 nucleotides align to TRBD2. CDR3 nucleotides: TGTGCCAGCAGTTCTACGACTAGCGTCGAGACCCAGTACTTC. It translates to CASSSTTSVETQYF.